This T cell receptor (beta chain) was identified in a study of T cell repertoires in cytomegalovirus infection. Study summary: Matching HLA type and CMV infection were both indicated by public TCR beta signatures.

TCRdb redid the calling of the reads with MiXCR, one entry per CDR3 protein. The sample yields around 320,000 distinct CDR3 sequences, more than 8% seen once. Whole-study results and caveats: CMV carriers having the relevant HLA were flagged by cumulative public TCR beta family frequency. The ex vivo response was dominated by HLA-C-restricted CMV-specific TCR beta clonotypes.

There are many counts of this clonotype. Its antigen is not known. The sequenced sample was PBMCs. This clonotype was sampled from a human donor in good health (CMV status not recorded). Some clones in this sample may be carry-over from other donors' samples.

The CDR3 DNA reads as TGTGCCAGCAGCCGCCGTGGGGGGATGTCCTACGAGCAGTACTTC. Encoded protein: CASSRRGGMSYEQYF. The chain couples TRBV14 to TRBJ2-7, with a weak D call TRBD2 (6 bases). V lost 4 bases and J lost 1, with 14 bases in between. The CDR3 totals 15 residues. CDR1 SGHDN and CDR2 FVKESK come from the germline V gene.